This T cell receptor (beta chain) was captured by sequencing in a study of T cell changes during pregnancy in multiple sclerosis. Trimming took 1 base from V and 7 from J; bases not matched to a gene: 12. The CDR3 spans 16 residues. The germline CDR1 and CDR2 sequences are MGHRA and YSYEKL. TCRdb's copy holds only in-frame clones and misses some; the assay was immunoSEQ multiplex PCR. The repertoire holds tens of thousands of clones, with 90% to 95% as singletons. Source: peripheral blood, taken in the third trimester of pregnancy. The source of this sequence is a female donor with multiple sclerosis, enrolled in a pregnancy study. The V gene is TRBV4-1, the J gene TRBJ2-7; 8 bases map to TRBD2. CDR3 DNA sequence: TGCGCCAGCAGCCAAGTGAGATCCAGCGGGAGCTGGGAGCAGTACTTC. Translated, it gives CASSQVRSSGSWEQYF.